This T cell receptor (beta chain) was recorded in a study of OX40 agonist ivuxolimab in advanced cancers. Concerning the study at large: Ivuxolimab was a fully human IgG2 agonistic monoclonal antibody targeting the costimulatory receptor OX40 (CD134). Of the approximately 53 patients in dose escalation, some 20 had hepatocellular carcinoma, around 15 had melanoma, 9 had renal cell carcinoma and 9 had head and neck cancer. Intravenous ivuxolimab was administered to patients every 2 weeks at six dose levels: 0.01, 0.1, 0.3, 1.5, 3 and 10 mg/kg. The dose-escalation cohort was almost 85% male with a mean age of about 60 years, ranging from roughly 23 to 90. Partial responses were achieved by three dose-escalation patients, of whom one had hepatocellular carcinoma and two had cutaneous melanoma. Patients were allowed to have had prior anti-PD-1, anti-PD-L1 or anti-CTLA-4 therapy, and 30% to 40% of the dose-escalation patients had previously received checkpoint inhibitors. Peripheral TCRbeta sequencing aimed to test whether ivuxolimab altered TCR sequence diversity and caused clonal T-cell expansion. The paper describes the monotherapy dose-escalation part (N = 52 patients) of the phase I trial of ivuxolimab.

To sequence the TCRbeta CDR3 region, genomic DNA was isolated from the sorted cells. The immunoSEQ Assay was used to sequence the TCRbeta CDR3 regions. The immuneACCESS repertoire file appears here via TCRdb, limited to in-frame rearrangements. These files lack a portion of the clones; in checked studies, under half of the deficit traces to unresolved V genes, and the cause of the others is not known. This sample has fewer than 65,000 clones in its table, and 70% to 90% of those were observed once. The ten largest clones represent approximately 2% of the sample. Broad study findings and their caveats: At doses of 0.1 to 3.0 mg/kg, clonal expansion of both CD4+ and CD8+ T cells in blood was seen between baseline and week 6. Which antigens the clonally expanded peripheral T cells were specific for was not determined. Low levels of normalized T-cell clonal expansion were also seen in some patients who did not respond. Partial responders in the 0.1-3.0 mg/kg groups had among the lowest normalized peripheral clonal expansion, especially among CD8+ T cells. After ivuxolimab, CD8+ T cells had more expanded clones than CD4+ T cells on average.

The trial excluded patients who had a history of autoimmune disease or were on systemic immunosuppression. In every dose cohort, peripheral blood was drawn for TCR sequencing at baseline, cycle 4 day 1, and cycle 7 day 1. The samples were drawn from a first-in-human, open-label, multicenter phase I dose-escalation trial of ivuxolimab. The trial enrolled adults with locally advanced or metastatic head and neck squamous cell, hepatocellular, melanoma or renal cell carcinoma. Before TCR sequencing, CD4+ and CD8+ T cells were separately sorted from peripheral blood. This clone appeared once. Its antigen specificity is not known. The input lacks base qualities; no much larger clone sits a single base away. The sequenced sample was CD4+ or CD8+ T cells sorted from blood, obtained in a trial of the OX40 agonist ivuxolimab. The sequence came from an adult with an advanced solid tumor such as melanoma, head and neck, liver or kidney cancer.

Here is the DNA: TGTGCCACCAGCAGACAACTTAAGGGGAGCGACAGGGCAGGGGGAAACACCATATATTTT. Its product reads: CATSRQLKGSDRAGGNTIYF. The rearranged chain carries TRBV15 and TRBJ1-3; 7 of the junction bases match TRBD1. In the germline V gene (reference sequence), CDR1 corresponds to LNHNV and CDR2 to YYDKDF. The germline V end is reduced by 2 bases and the J end by 4 bases; junction bases left unmatched: 20. Inclusive of the bounding cysteine and phenylalanine, the CDR3 is 20 residues long. Of all the DNA, just the CDR3 is kept, 60 bases in frame from base 1.